This T cell receptor (beta chain) was sequenced in a study of cytomegalovirus exposure and HLA in healthy donors. Study conclusions and caveats: TCR beta V- and J-gene trimming was later associated with a missense DCLRE1C variant.

The CDR3 has 14 amino acids. Losses at the gene ends were 2 bases for V and 3 bases for J; bases not matched to a gene: 4. CDR1 SGHRS and CDR2 YFSETQ come from the germline V gene. A word on this clone: As yet, its antigen is unknown.

Primers: 60 Vbeta forward and 13 Jbeta reverse. The protocol was immunoSEQ multiplex PCR, while the TCRdb copy is restricted to in-frame clones and leaves out a portion. In the table there are more than 150,000 clones, roughly 79% of which are singletons. Sequencing was performed on PBMCs. This TCR was sampled from a middle-aged man in good health and CMV-seronegative. The V and J genes are TRBV5-1 and TRBJ1-2, with 7 bases lining up with TRBD1. This chain's CDR3 is CASSLRGQYYGYTF. In nucleotides, the CDR3 is TGCGCCAGCAGCTTACGGGGACAGTACTATGGCTACACCTTC. The complete variable domain, with remaining parts taken from reference TRBV5-1 and TRBJ1-2, reads KAGVTQTPRYLIKTRGQQVTLSCSPISGHRSVSWYQQTPGQGLQFLFEYFSETQRNKGNFPGRFSGRQFSNSRSEMNVSTLELGDSALYLCASSLRGQYYGYTFGSGTRLTVV.